These 28 T cell receptor beta chains originate from one sample sequenced in a study of blood T cell repertoires in COVID-19. Produced via immunoSEQ multiplex PCR; TCRdb's table is partial and in-frame only. Of over 120,000 clones listed, about 92% are singletons. Sequenced material: peripheral blood. The receptors come from a human donor in a cohort sampled during active COVID-19.

V is TRBV18 and J is TRBJ1-2; D remains unclear. This CDR3 has 14 amino acids. The V and J ends lost 6 bases and 8 bases respectively, with 19 bases between them. Germline values: CDR1 KGHSH, CDR2 LQKENI. The chain's CDR3 is CASSPSTDPHGYTF. DNA for the CDR3: TGTGCCAGCTCGCCGTCAACAGATCCGCACGGCTACACCTTC.

The chain has TRBV6-1 and TRBJ2-5; the D gene is possibly TRBD1 (5 bases). The CDR3 has 14 amino acids. Trimming shortened V by 2 bases and J by 9 bases, and 16 bases separated the two germline ends. From germline, CDR1 is MNHNS and CDR2 SASEGT. The CDR3 DNA is TGTGCCAGCAGTGAAAGGGGCCGAAGTTTGTCCCAGTACTTC. Translation gives CASSERGRSLSQYF.

The rearrangement links TRBV7-2 to TRBJ2-3, with 8 bases aligning to TRBD2. V was clipped by 1 base and J by 5 bases; unmatched bases: 8. CDR1 is SGHTA, CDR2 FQGNSA, per germline. The CDR3 is made up of 16 amino acids. The CDR3 loop is CASSLDRLAGRDTQYF. The CDR3 DNA is TGTGCCAGCAGCTTAGACCGGCTAGCGGGCAGAGATACGCAGTATTTT.

This chain joins TRBV7-2 and TRBJ2-7, with 10 bases aligning to TRBD2. CDR1 and CDR2 (germline): SGHTA, FQGNSA. V shed 2 bases and J 2 bases; nucleotides not matched to a gene: 12. The CDR3 extends over 18 amino acids. CDR3 sequence: CASSLRAGGPAIPYEQYF. The DNA of the CDR3 is TGTGCCAGCAGCTTAAGAGCGGGGGGGCCGGCCATCCCCTACGAGCAGTACTTC.

This chain uses TRBV9 with TRBJ1-1, with 10 bases aligning to TRBD1. Germline-derived CDR1 and CDR2 are SGDLS and YYNGEE. V lost 3 bases to trimming and J lost 5 bases; unmatched junction nucleotides: 10. The CDR3 contains 16 residues. The CDR3 protein is CASSGRGDRGWTEAFF. As DNA, the CDR3 is TGTGCCAGCAGCGGGAGGGGGGACAGGGGTTGGACTGAAGCTTTCTTT.

The chain employs TRBV19 and TRBJ2-7; 7 bases align to TRBD1. CDR1 is LNHDA, CDR2 SQIVND, per germline (reference sequence). V lost 4 bases, J lost 3 bases, and 6 bases stayed unmatched. This CDR3 has 14 amino acids. This chain's CDR3 is CASSTQTGSYEQYF. CDR3 bases: TGTGCCAGTAGTACCCAGACAGGGAGCTACGAGCAGTACTTC.

The CDR3 region has the DNA TGTGCCACCAGGACAGGACTGAACACTGAAGCTTTCTTT. Translating it yields CATRTGLNTEAFF. This chain links TRBV6-5 with TRBJ1-1, with 7 bases lining up with TRBD1. Germline V CDR1 and CDR2: MNHEY, SVGAGI. V lost 10 bases to trimming and J lost 0 bases; unmatched junction nucleotides: 5. The CDR3 has 13 residues.

The chain employs TRBV10-2 and TRBJ2-2, with 9 bases that match TRBD1. The CDR3 length is 15 residues. V shed 7 bases, J shed 3 bases, and the junction held 6 bases outside the gene matches. CDR1 and CDR2 from the germline V gene are WSHSY and SAAADI. The CDR3 sequence: CASTRTGADTGELFF. In nucleotides, the CDR3 is TGCGCCAGCACTCGGACAGGGGCGGACACCGGGGAGCTGTTTTTT.

The V and J genes are TRBV13 and TRBJ1-1; 8 bases fit TRBD1. This CDR3 comprises 17 residues. The V gene end was trimmed by 2 bases and the J gene end by 0 bases; junction bases not matched to a gene: 8. The germline V gene encodes CDR1 PRHDT and CDR2 FYEKMQ (reference sequence). CDR3 in DNA: TGTGCCAGCAGCTTATCTAGGGACAGGCTCATGAACACTGAAGCTTTCTTT. Its translation is CASSLSRDRLMNTEAFF. Based on the CDR3 plus reference TRBV13 and TRBJ1-1, the full variable domain is AAGVIQSPRHLIKEKRETATLKCYPIPRHDTVYWYQQGPGQDPQFLISFYEKMQSDKGSIPDRFSAQQFSDYHSELNMSSLELGDSALYFCASSLSRDRLMNTEAFFGQGTRLTVV.

The V call is TRBV18, the J call TRBJ2-5, with D possibly being TRBD1 (5 bases). V lost 0 bases and J lost 5, with 19 bases in between. CDR3 length: 17 amino acids. Germline V lookup: CDR1 KGHSH, CDR2 LQKENI. For the CDR3, the DNA is TGTGCCAGCTCACCACCGGCAGGGATACCCCCAGGGGAGACCCAGTACTTC. Its protein product is CASSPPAGIPPGETQYF.

The rearrangement uses TRBV19 and TRBJ2-3, with 7 bases fitting TRBD2. V shed 7 bases and J 4 bases; nucleotides not matched to a gene: 11. There are 15 residues in the CDR3. CDR1 and CDR2 from the germline V gene are LNHDA and SQIVND (reference sequence). The CDR3 sequence: CASTTSGGRSDTQYF. In DNA form, the CDR3 reads TGTGCCAGTACCACTTCGGGGGGACGTTCAGATACGCAGTATTTT.

This chain links TRBV5-4 with TRBJ1-1; D may be TRBD1 (5 bases). The V gene lost 1 base and the J gene lost 5 bases, with 12 bases spanning the gap. This CDR3 has 14 amino acids. Germline CDR1 and CDR2: SGHNT and YYREEE (reference sequence). The chain's CDR3 is CASSLNGAATEAFF. CDR3 DNA sequence: TGTGCCAGCAGCTTGAATGGGGCGGCTACTGAAGCTTTCTTT.

This clone was recorded only once. This chain connects TRBV4-2 to TRBJ2-1; possibly TRBD1 for D (6 bases). Germline V gene data show CDR1 as LGHNA and CDR2 as YNFKEQ. V lost 4 bases and J 2 bases, leaving 6 bases between the germline ends. The CDR3 consists of 13 residues. The CDR3: CASSRQAYNEQFF. The CDR3 region has the DNA TGTGCCAGCAGCCGACAGGCCTACAATGAGCAGTTCTTC.

J is TRBJ2-3 and V is TRBV5-1; TRBD1 matches at 9 bases. V was clipped by 1 base and J by 4 bases; unmatched bases: 4. Germline V gene sequence: CDR1 SGHRS, CDR2 YFSETQ. The CDR3 totals 15 residues. CDR3 residues: CASSLQRQGADTQYF. CDR3 nucleotides: TGCGCCAGCAGCTTGCAGCGACAGGGGGCAGATACGCAGTATTTT.

The chain links TRBV6-2 or TRBV6-3 to TRBJ2-1; maybe TRBD1 (6 bases). The V end was cut by 0 bases, the J end by 2 bases, with 14 bases between. The CDR3 extends over 17 amino acids. The V gene's germline CDR1 is MNHEY and CDR2 SVGEGT. The CDR3 reads CASSYSSGTLPYNEQFF. The CDR3 DNA reads as TGTGCCAGCAGTTACTCGAGTGGGACATTACCCTACAATGAGCAGTTCTTC.

This chain connects TRBV19 to TRBJ1-2, with D maybe TRBD1 (5 bases). There are 13 residues in the CDR3. The germline V gene encodes CDR1 LNHDA and CDR2 SQIVND (reference sequence). V was pared by 5 bases and J by 4 bases, with 11 bases between. The CDR3 spells CASSPDRTYGYTF. CDR3 coding DNA: TGTGCCAGTAGTCCTGACAGAACCTATGGCTACACCTTC.

As to this clone: Within the sample, other DNA sequences also encode this same CDR3. The chain joins TRBV18 to TRBJ1-4, with D uncertain. The CDR3 loop spans 15 amino acids. Germline loops: CDR1 KGHSH, CDR2 LQKENI. The V end lost 6 bases, the J end lost 0 bases, and 11 bases lay between the germline ends. CDR3 loop: CASSPGRATNEKLFF. CDR3 nucleotide sequence: TGTGCCAGCTCCCCCGGGCGGGCAACTAATGAAAAACTGTTTTTT.

This rearrangement joins TRBV9 to TRBJ2-4; weak D call: TRBD2 (5 bases). V lost 4 bases to trimming and J lost 0 bases, with 11 bases between them. The germline gives CDR1 SGDLS, CDR2 YYNGEE. CDR3 length: 15 amino acids. The CDR3 reads CASSRGIQAKNIQYF. The CDR3 DNA is TGTGCCAGCAGCCGAGGGATCCAAGCCAAAAACATTCAGTACTTC.

The table lists this clone with a few counts. The chain carries TRBV2 and TRBJ1-5; D is possibly TRBD1 (6 bases). The CDR3 extends over 14 amino acids. V lost 5 bases, J lost 10 bases, and 18 bases lay in between. Looked up from germline, CDR1 is SNHLY and CDR2 is FYNNEI. CDR3 amino acids: CASSPRAGEPPQHF. The DNA of the CDR3 is TGTGCCAGCAGTCCAAGGGCAGGGGAGCCTCCCCAGCATTTT.

This chain connects TRBV5-6 to TRBJ2-1; 10 nucleotides line up with TRBD2. The J segment lost 5 bases and the V segment lost 0 bases, leaving 2 bases of the junction unmatched. The CDR3 extends over 15 amino acids. Per the germline V gene, CDR1 is SGHDT and CDR2 is YYEEEE. The CDR3: CASSLVSGGNNEQFF. CDR3 bases: TGTGCCAGCAGCTTGGTTAGCGGGGGGAACAATGAGCAGTTCTTC.

The chain has TRBV19 and TRBJ2-7, with 7 bases aligning to TRBD1. There are 14 residues in the CDR3. With V trimmed by 4 bases and J by 3 bases, 6 bases remained unmatched. Per germline, CDR1 LNHDA and CDR2 SQIVND (reference sequence). DNA for the CDR3: TGTGCCAGTAGTACAGGCCAGGGGGTCTACGAGCAGTACTTC. It translates to CASSTGQGVYEQYF.

V gene TRBV13 combines with J gene TRBJ1-6; 8 positions match TRBD1. The germline V gene encodes CDR1 PRHDT and CDR2 FYEKMQ (reference sequence). The length of the CDR3 is 14 residues. Trimming at V came to 3 bases and at J to 10 bases, leaving 5 bases not matched to a gene. CDR3 in DNA: TGTGCCAGCAGCTTTTCAGGGGGCCGGTCACCCCTCCACTTT. This translates into CASSFSGGRSPLHF.

This sequence joins TRBV24-1 and TRBJ2-1; 8 bases match TRBD2. CDR3 length: 14 amino acids. Losses at the gene ends were 7 bases for V and 7 bases for J; bases not matched to a gene: 8. Germline V lookup: CDR1 KGHDR, CDR2 SFDVKD. This CDR3 is CATRPGGGGNEQFF. The DNA of the CDR3 is TGTGCCACCAGGCCCGGGGGCGGGGGGAATGAGCAGTTCTTC.

This clone showed up just once. J is TRBJ1-6 and V is TRBV27; D possibly corresponds to TRBD1 (6 bases). Germline CDR1 is MNHEY and CDR2 is SMNVEV (reference sequence). This CDR3 is 16 amino acids long. Deletions cut 4 bases from V and 2 bases from J, with 12 bases between. The CDR3 is CASSYLRGTYNSPLHF. For the CDR3, the DNA is TGTGCCAGCAGTTACCTCAGGGGAACCTATAATTCACCCCTCCACTTT.

The V and J genes are TRBV5-1 and TRBJ1-4; the match to TRBD1 covers 9 bases. This CDR3 has 15 residues. V lost 4 bases and J lost 7; bases outside the gene matches: 8. Germline-derived CDR1 and CDR2 are SGHRS and YFSETQ. CDR3: CASSPGTGRGEKLFF. CDR3 bases: TGCGCCAGCAGCCCTGGGACAGGGCGGGGTGAAAAACTGTTTTTT.

The table lists this clone with a few counts. The rearrangement links TRBV2 to TRBJ2-1, with 9 positions matching TRBD2. V dropped 1 base and J dropped 6; count of bases not matched to a gene: 4. CDR1 and CDR2 from the germline V gene are SNHLY and FYNNEI. CDR3 size: 15 residues. The CDR3 spells CASSEVGTSSNEQFF. Here the CDR3 DNA reads TGTGCCAGCAGTGAAGTAGGGACTAGCAGCAATGAGCAGTTCTTC.

The V call is TRBV27, the J call TRBJ2-1, with 8 positions matching TRBD1. The CDR3 loop spans 12 amino acids. Germline CDR1 is MNHEY and CDR2 is SMNVEV (reference sequence). Trimming took 3 bases from V and 9 from J; bases not matched to a gene: 1. The CDR3 here is CASSFRGREQFF. The DNA for the CDR3 is TGTGCCAGCAGTTTCAGGGGGCGTGAGCAGTTCTTC.

This rearrangement joins TRBV6-2 or TRBV6-3 to TRBJ2-1; D possibly corresponds to TRBD2 (6 bases). Trimming cost V 2 bases and J 5 bases, with 13 bases left between them. The CDR3 has 15 residues. From germline, CDR1 is MNHEY and CDR2 SVGEGT. The CDR3 spells CASSYLAGSNNEQFF. In nucleotides, the CDR3 is TGTGCCAGCAGTTACCTGGCGGGGAGCAACAATGAGCAGTTCTTC.